This T cell receptor (beta chain) came from a study of cytotoxic CD8 clonotypes in ibrutinib-treated CLL. Across the whole study: For this cohort, patients were ten to twelve relapsed/refractory and roughly 14 treatment-naive, while 17 were IGHV unmutated. A median about 11 months of treatment, range 6 to 36, preceded the collection of response samples.

The germline gives CDR1 LNHNV, CDR2 YYDKDF (reference sequence). V lost 1 base to trimming and J lost 1 base, with 8 bases between them. The CDR3 is 15 residues long. Study-level findings and limits: Clonality showed a rise at ibrutinib response that reversed toward baseline at progression. Shared public clonotypes were rare, and on treatment they either got smaller or stayed the same.

About this clone itself: Its cognate antigen is unknown.

Produced via immunoSEQ multiplex PCR; TCRdb's table is partial and in-frame only. Of about 39,000 clones in the sample, 68% are singletons; the top ten hold under 8%. This chain uses TRBV15 with TRBJ1-5; D is undetermined. This specimen was PBMCs, taken at disease progression, from a patient treated with ibrutinib. This TCR derives from a human donor with chronic lymphocytic leukemia. The CDR3 DNA sequence: TGTGCCACCAGCAGAGCTTCCGGGAGCAATCAGCCCCAGCATTTT. Translation gives CATSRASGSNQPQHF. Full variable domain (remainder filled in from reference TRBV15 and TRBJ1-5): DAMVIQNPRYQVTQFGKPVTLSCSQTLNHNVMYWYQQKSSQAPKLLFHYYDKDFNNEADTPDNFQSRRPNTSFCFLDIRSPGLGDTAMYLCATSRASGSNQPQHFGDGTRLSIL.